Listed here is a single T cell receptor beta chain. Its antigen is not known. The data are from a study of shared clonotypes between healthy human individuals. Germline V gene sequence: CDR1 SGHVS, CDR2 FNYEAQ. CDR3 size: 14 residues. Deletions cut 2 bases from V and 1 base from J, with 8 bases between. The investigators split CD4+ cells into a CD45RA+ naive subset and a CD45RA-negative memory subset. As processed by the authors: Junction-only sequences produced by ImmunoSEQ had no quality scores, so filtering differed. Using immunoSEQ multiplex PCR, the repertoire was profiled, and TCRdb retains in-frame clones only, with some absent. The V and J calls and clone size are taken from that table; D and trimming were inferred from the DNA. This table has some 630,000 clones, around 72% appearing once. Points from the study as a whole: Larger richness was generally estimated for naive than memory subsets. A small donor pool kept down the genetic and exposure-history diversity that was represented.

This sequence was found in a woman aged 25 to 39 in good health. This chain joins TRBV7-6 and TRBJ1-1, with D possibly matching TRBD1 (6 bases). Material: memory CD4+ T cells sorted from blood. Subset here: CD45RA-negative fraction. The CDR3 bases are TGTGCCAGCAGCTTAATAGGGGGGAACACTGAAGCTTTCTTT. This encodes CASSLIGGNTEAFF. The variable domain in full, with the rest retrieved from reference TRBV7-6 and TRBJ1-1, is GAGVSQSPRYKVTKRGQDVALRCDPISGHVSLYWYRQALGQGPEFLTYFNYEAQQDKSGLPNDRFSAERPEGSISTLTIQRTEQRDSAMYRCASSLIGGNTEAFFGQGTRLTVV.